The source of this T cell receptor (beta chain) is a study of blood T cell repertoires in COVID-19 (dated by TCRdb to the early 2020s). With respect to the entire study: Samples covering the acute and convalescent phases of COVID-19 were provided by collaborators in the United States, Italy and Spain. Samples were obtained from the ongoing ImmuneRACE study (first 160 participants) and from 1,254 subjects provided by 6 global collaborators. The sample metadata nearly always contained a de-identified subject ID, COVID-19 status, age in years and sex. Deeply sampled blood TCRbeta repertoires from subjects exposed to, actively infected with, or recovered from COVID-19 were included in the dataset. The material from the prospective study consisted of cDNA or gDNA derived from T cells, B-cell-depleted T cells, or PBMCs. Where available, HLA class I and class II types were taken from metadata supplied by the sample provider and were not determined by assay-based typing. A freely available public database, intended as a resource for researchers studying the immune response to SARS-CoV-2, is where the repertoires were released. Summary of the overall study and its limitations: The amount of clinical and demographic metadata varied by source and participant and was provided uncurated.

Note on this clone: This clone's antigen is unknown. There are no base qualities to consult, and no much larger clone falls within one base.

TCRbeta CDR3 regions were amplified from genomic DNA using the immunoSEQ Assay, a bias-controlled multiplex PCR. Turning to the authors' computational methods: The number of nucleated cells in each sample was estimated by amplification of reference gene primers within the assay. To quantify the absolute abundance of each unique TCRbeta CDR3 rearrangement, sequence reads were collapsed and filtered. For each sample, productive Simpson clonality was calculated as the square root of Simpson's diversity index over productive rearrangements. TCRdb obtained this table from immuneACCESS and retained in-frame rearrangements with V and J assigned. These tables miss some clones; where compared with another copy, unresolved V genes account for less than half of the shortfall, and the remainder is unexplained. The DNA gave D and trimming, while V, J and clone size come from that table. The sample includes about 97,000 clones, with about 90% observed a single time. About 18% of the sample goes to the ten largest clones.

Each collaborating institution followed its own protocols to collect whole blood in K2EDTA tubes. For TCRbeta analysis, collaborators shipped samples as frozen whole blood, isolated PBMCs, or DNA extracted from either of those sample types. The sequence derives from a man in his fifties or sixties with acute or convalescent COVID-19. The sequenced sample was peripheral blood.

This receptor carries the CDR3 CATSGSTQYQPQHF. Here is the DNA: TGTGCCACCAGCGGCTCGACACAATATCAGCCCCAGCATTTT. The chain joins TRBV15 to TRBJ1-5, with no confidently assigned D gene. Cut back by 5 bases and 5 bases, the V and J ends lie 13 bases apart. From the cysteine up to the phenylalanine, the CDR3 has a length of 14 residues. The only DNA kept is the CDR3, 42 bases in frame from the first base. According to the germline V gene (reference sequence), CDR1 reads LNHNV and CDR2 reads YYDKDF.